These 2 T cell receptor beta chains were sequenced from one sample in a study of T-cell reconstitution after alpha-beta-depleted transplantation in children. The TCRbeta library incorporated unique molecular identifiers. TCRdb called the PCR reads again in MiXCR, with one record for every CDR3 protein. Here the sample spans around 670,000 distinct CDR3 sequences, over 10% being singletons. The sample here was PBMCs, taken before TCRalphabeta/CD19-depleted stem cell transplant. The receptors derive from a girl aged 2 to 9 with congenital amegakaryocytic thrombocytopenia, due to receive a stem cell transplant.

About this clonotype itself: The junction departs from germline at one end; a sequencing error may be responsible. The chain joins TRBV27 to TRBJ1-1; 7 bases map to TRBD1. The CDR3 is made up of 14 amino acids. Germline values: CDR1 MNHEY, CDR2 SMNVEV (reference sequence). CDR3 protein: CACSLTGEGTEAFF. The CDR3 bases are TGTGCCTGCAGTTTAACAGGGGAAGGCACTGAAGCTTTCTTT.

Concerning this clonotype itself: A clone one base away is much larger, so this may be a read error. V and J are TRBV10-3 and TRBJ2-7, with 9 bases that match TRBD2. This CDR3 is 16 amino acids long. In germline, CDR1 is ENHRY, CDR2 SYGVKD. CDR3 sequence: CVISDFTSGRSYEQYF. CDR3 bases: TGTGTCATCAGCGACTTCACTAGCGGGCGATCCTACGAGCAGTACTTC.